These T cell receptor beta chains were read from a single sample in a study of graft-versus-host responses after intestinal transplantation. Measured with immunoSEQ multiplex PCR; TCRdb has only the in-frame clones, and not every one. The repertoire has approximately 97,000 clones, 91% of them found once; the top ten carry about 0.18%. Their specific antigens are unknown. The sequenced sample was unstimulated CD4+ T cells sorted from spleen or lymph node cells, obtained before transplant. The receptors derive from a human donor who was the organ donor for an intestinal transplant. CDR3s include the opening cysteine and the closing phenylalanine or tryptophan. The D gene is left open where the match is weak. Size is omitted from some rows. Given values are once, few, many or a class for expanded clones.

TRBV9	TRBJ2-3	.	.	TGTGCCAGCAGCGTACGAGATACGCAGTATTTT	CASSVRDTQYF
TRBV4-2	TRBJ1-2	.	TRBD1	TGTGCCAGCAGCCATTTAGACAGGGAGGTCTATGGCTACACCTTC	CASSHLDREVYGYTF
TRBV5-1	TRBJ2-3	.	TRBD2	TGCGCCAGCAGCGCCGGGGGGGGCCGTGGGACAGATACGCAGTATTTT	CASSAGGGRGTDTQYF
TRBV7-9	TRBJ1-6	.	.	TGTGCCAGCAGCCCAAGGGGGTCACCCCTCCACTTT	CASSPRGSPLHF
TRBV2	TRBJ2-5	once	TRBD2	TGTGCCAGCAGGGCCTTGGGGCTGGGAGGGGAGACCCAGTACTTC	CASRALGLGGETQYF
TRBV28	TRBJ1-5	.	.	TGTGCCAGCAGTCCCCCGGTGGGCAATCAGCCCCAGCATTTT	CASSPPVGNQPQHF
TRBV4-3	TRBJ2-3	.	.	TGCGCCAGCAGCCAAGGCTCCAGGTTGGGTGATACGCAGTATTTT	CASSQGSRLGDTQYF
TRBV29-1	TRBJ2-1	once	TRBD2	TGCAGCGCCTGTCGCGGGGGGGCCAATGAGCAGTTCTTC	CSACRGGANEQFF
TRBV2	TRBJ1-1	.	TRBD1	TGTGCCAGCAGAGGGACAGGGGGCACTGAAGCTTTCTTT	CASRGTGGTEAFF
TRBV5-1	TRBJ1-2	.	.	TGCGCCAGCAGCTCCGACAGAATTACTAACTATGGCTACACCTTC	CASSSDRITNYGYTF
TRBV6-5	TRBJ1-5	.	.	TGTGCCAGCAGCTGGGGGGTTGATAGCAATCAGCCCCAGCATTTT	CASSWGVDSNQPQHF
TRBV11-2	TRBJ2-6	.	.	TGTGCCAGCAGCTTACGGAGCTCTGGGGCCAACGTCCTGACTTTC	CASSLRSSGANVLTF
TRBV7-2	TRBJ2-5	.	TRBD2	TGTGCCAGCAGCTTAATTTGGTTAGCGGGGGAGACCCAGTACTTC	CASSLIWLAGETQYF
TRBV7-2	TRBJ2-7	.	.	TGTGCCAGCAAGCAGGGGGGATCGTACTACGAGCAGTACTTC	CASKQGGSYYEQYF
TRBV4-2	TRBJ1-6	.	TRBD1	TGTGCCAGCAGCGGGGGCCGGGGACAGCCATGGGATTCACCCCTCCACTTT	CASSGGRGQPWDSPLHF
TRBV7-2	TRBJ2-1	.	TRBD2	TGTGCCAGCAGCTTAAGGACTAGCGGGGACAGCTCCTACAATGAGCAGTTCTTC	CASSLRTSGDSSYNEQFF
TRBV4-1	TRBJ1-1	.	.	TGCGCCAGCAGCCAAGAAATGGAGTATCGGATTGTGAACACTGAAGCTTTCTTT	CASSQEMEYRIVNTEAFF
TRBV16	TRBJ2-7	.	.	TGTGCCAGCAGCCAATGGACGGGAGAGGCCTACGAGCAGTACTTC	CASSQWTGEAYEQYF
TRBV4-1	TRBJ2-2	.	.	TGCGCCAGCAGCCAACAGGGAATTGGGGTTAACACCGGGGAGCTGTTTTTT	CASSQQGIGVNTGELFF
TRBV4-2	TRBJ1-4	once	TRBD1	TGTGCCAGCAGCCAAGATGAGGCAGGGGGCGCTTTGGGGGAAAAACTGTTTTTT	CASSQDEAGGALGEKLFF
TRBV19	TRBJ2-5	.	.	TGTGCCAGTAGTATTGCGGAGACCCAGTACTTC	CASSIAETQYF
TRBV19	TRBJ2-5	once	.	TGTGCCAGTAGTATGGGTTGGGGAGAGACCCAGTACTTC	CASSMGWGETQYF
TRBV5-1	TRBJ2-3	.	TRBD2	TGCGCCAGCAGCTTCCTAGCGGGGGGATCCACAGATACGCAGTATTTT	CASSFLAGGSTDTQYF
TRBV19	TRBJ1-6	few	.	TGTGCCACGGCGGGGCTTTTGTATAATTCACCCCTCCACTTT	CATAGLLYNSPLHF
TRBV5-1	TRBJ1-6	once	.	TGCGCCAGCAGCGCCGGGACACCGAATAATTCACCCCTCCACTTT	CASSAGTPNNSPLHF
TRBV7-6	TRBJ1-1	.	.	TGTGCCAGCAGCTTATTCGAGCTGAACACTGAAGCTTTCTTT	CASSLFELNTEAFF
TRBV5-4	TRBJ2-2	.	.	TGTGCCAGCAGCTTGGAGGGGTTCGGGGAGCTGTTTTTT	CASSLEGFGELFF
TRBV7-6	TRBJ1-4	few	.	TGTGCCAGCAGCCCAGACGGGGGAGTTATTGCTAATGAAAAACTGTTTTTT	CASSPDGGVIANEKLFF
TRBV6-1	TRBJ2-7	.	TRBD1	TGTGCCAGCAGTTTAGGTGGGACAGCGCGCTACGAGCAGTACTTC	CASSLGGTARYEQYF
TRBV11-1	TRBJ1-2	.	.	TGTGCCAGCAGCTTAATGGCAGACTATGGCTACACCTTC	CASSLMADYGYTF
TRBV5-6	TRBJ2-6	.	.	TGTGCCAGCAGCCACCGGGACAACTCTGGGGCCAACGTCCTGACTTTC	CASSHRDNSGANVLTF
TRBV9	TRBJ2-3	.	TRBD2	TGTGCCAGCAGCCTCCGCTCCGGGACTAGCGGGGGGTGGGATACGCAGTATTTT	CASSLRSGTSGGWDTQYF
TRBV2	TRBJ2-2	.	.	TGTGCCAGCAGGGCGGAGAACACCGGGGAGCTGTTTTTT	CASRAENTGELFF
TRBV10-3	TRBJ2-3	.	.	TGTGCCATCAGTGATCGCTACACAGATACGCAGTATTTT	CAISDRYTDTQYF
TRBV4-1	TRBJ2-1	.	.	TGCGCCAGCAGCCACCCCGAGATTTCCGATGAGCAGTTCTTC	CASSHPEISDEQFF
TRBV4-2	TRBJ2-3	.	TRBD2	TGTGCCAGCAGCCACGAAGCTTTAGCCGGACTAGCTCCAGATACGCAGTATTTT	CASSHEALAGLAPDTQYF
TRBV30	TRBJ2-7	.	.	TGTGCCTGGAGTGCCAACTACGAGCAGTACTTC	CAWSANYEQYF
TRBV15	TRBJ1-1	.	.	TGTGCCACCAGCAGATCCAACCAACAGGTTGAAGCTTTCTTT	CATSRSNQQVEAFF
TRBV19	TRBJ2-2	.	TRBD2	TGTGCCAGTAATCCCGCACCGGGACTAAACACCGGGGAGCTGTTTTTT	CASNPAPGLNTGELFF
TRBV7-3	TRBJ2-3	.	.	TGTGCCAGCAGCTTAACTAGCGGAGTGGGTACGCAGTATTTT	CASSLTSGVGTQYF
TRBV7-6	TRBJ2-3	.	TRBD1	TGTGCCAGCAGCTTAGCGACAGGGGGCCGGACAGATACGCAGTATTTT	CASSLATGGRTDTQYF
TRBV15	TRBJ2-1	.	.	TGTGCCACCAGCAGGACTGACAATGAGCAGTTCTTC	CATSRTDNEQFF
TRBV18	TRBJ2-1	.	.	TGTGCCAGCTCACAATTAAACAGAGGGCAAAACAATGAGCAGTTCTTC	CASSQLNRGQNNEQFF
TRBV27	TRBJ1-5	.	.	TGTGCCAGCAGTTTATTTTCCAGCGGGGCCGTGCAGCCCCAGCATTTT	CASSLFSSGAVQPQHF
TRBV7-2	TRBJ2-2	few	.	TGTGCCAGCAGCTTAAAGAGAGGCACCGGGGAGCTGTTTTTT	CASSLKRGTGELFF
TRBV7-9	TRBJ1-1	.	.	TGTGCCAGCAGCTTAGACAGGGTGAACACTGAAGCTTTCTTT	CASSLDRVNTEAFF
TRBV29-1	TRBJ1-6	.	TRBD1	TGCAGCGTTCGGACAGGAGATTCACCCCTCCACTTT	CSVRTGDSPLHF
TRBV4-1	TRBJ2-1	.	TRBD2	TGCGCCAGCAGCCAAGTATCTAGCGGGAGATACAATGAGCAGTTCTTC	CASSQVSSGRYNEQFF
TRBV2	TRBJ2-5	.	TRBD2	TGTGCCAGCAAGATGGACTCGGGCGGGAGACAAGAGACCCAGTACTTC	CASKMDSGGRQETQYF
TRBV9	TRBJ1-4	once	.	TGTGCCAGCAGCGCCCAGGACATCTCGACTAATGAAAAACTGTTTTTT	CASSAQDISTNEKLFF
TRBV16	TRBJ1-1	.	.	TGTGCCAGCAGGCGGGGTGGGAACACTGAAGCTTTCTTT	CASRRGGNTEAFF
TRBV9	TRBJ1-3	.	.	TGTGCCAGCAGCCTTGCGGGACGGAACTCTGGAAACACCATATATTTT	CASSLAGRNSGNTIYF
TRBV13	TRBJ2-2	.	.	TGTGCCAGCAGCTTGGACTACACCGGGGAGCTGTTTTTT	CASSLDYTGELFF
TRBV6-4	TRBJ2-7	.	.	TGTGCCAGCAGCCGACGACAGCCCCACCTCTACGAGCAGTACTTC	CASSRRQPHLYEQYF
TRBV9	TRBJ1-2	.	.	TGTGCCAGCAGAGGTCCGAACAGTTATGGCTACACCTTC	CASRGPNSYGYTF
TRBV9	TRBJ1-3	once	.	TGTGCCAGCAGCGTAGTCCCGGGACAAGGAAACACCATATATTTT	CASSVVPGQGNTIYF
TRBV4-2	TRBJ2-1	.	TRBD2	TGTGCCAGCAGCCAACGGGGGGGCTCCTACAATGAGCAGTTCTTC	CASSQRGGSYNEQFF
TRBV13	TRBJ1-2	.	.	TGTGCCAGCAGCGAGCGTGGGAGTCTTTATGGCTACACCTTC	CASSERGSLYGYTF
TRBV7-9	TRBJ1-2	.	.	TGTGCCAGCATGCGGACATTCCAGAATGCAGGCTACACCTTC	CASMRTFQNAGYTF